This is a list of T cell receptor beta chains from one sample in a study of blood T cell repertoires in COVID-19. TCRdb's table, derived via immunoSEQ multiplex PCR, lists solely in-frame clones and lacks some. This sample has 35,000 to 40,000 clones; roughly 83% occur once, and the top ten carry about 24%. Material: peripheral blood. The receptor source for this set is a human donor with acute or convalescent COVID-19. The donor label of this sample is uncertain. Both conserved end residues are part of each CDR3. The order of the fields is V gene, J gene, CDR3 protein.

V: TRBV5-1
J: TRBJ2-7
CDR3: CASSLVGRTGGSYEQYF

V: TRBV21-1
J: TRBJ1-5
CDR3: CASSWQYNQPQHF

V: TRBV3-1/TRBV3-2
J: TRBJ2-2
CDR3: CASSFGQRNTGELFF

V: TRBV27
J: TRBJ2-7
CDR3: CASSPSLSGAPSYEQYF

V: TRBV30
J: TRBJ2-2
CDR3: CAWGGPARAGPTGELFF

V: TRBV5-1
J: TRBJ2-5
CDR3: CASSLSLGPQETQYF

V: TRBV6-1
J: TRBJ2-7
CDR3: CASSETQGPYEQYF

V: TRBV7-3
J: TRBJ2-7
CDR3: CASSSSRTSVREQYF

V: TRBV11-2
J: TRBJ2-3
CDR3: CASSSQGWGPSQYF

V: TRBV23-1
J: TRBJ1-1
CDR3: CASSLPGQGVMNTEAFF

V: TRBV7-8
J: TRBJ1-2
CDR3: CASSPRTVSMDYTF

V: TRBV6-5
J: TRBJ1-1
CDR3: CASSYEQQRVNTEAFF

V: TRBV14
J: TRBJ1-1
CDR3: CASSQGGVEAFF

V: TRBV19
J: TRBJ1-2
CDR3: CASSIDWGTGLKRFSANYGYTF

V: TRBV6-5
J: TRBJ1-5
CDR3: CASSNNGNHQPQHF

V: TRBV5-5
J: TRBJ1-2
CDR3: CASSFTGDYGYTF

V: TRBV5-5
J: TRBJ2-2
CDR3: CASSLDGSGELFF